The clone carrying this T cell receptor beta chain showed up just once. It is unclear where the CDR3 begins or ends on the DNA, so no DNA is shown, and the CDR3 is as TCRdb lists it. The repertoire was sequenced with immunoSEQ multiplex PCR; TCRdb's copy has only in-frame clones and lacks some. The sample has about 390,000 clones, approximately 87% seen once. This entry comes from a study of blood T cell repertoires in COVID-19. Study as a whole: Collection of acute and convalescent COVID-19 samples took place in the United States, Italy and Spain.

The germline CDR1 and CDR2 sequences are DFQATT and SNEGSKA (reference sequence). The CDR3 is 15 amino acids long, termini counted. Cohort 3 donors counted as recovered after two negative PCRs, clearance, or resolved symptoms. This chain links TRBV20-1 with TRBJ1-2. Sequencing input: PBMCs or T cells enriched from blood (not recorded which). The sequence derives from a woman aged 45-60 years who had recovered from COVID-19. This chain's CDR3 is CSASTSGVYNYGYTF.